A single sample gave rise to the 8 T cell receptor beta chains below, sequenced in a study of cytomegalovirus exposure and HLA in healthy donors. The PCR made use of 60 Vbeta and 13 Jbeta primers. The method was immunoSEQ multiplex PCR; TCRdb's version includes in-frame clones alone and lacks a portion of them. The sample comprises 75,000 to 90,000 clones, over 9.5% of which are singletons, and approximately 25% rests with the top ten. Sequenced material: PBMCs. These receptors were collected from a man in his sixties in good health and CMV-seropositive.

V gene TRBV10-3 combines with J gene TRBJ2-7; 14 nucleotides match TRBD2. The V segment lost 4 bases and the J segment 7 bases; nucleotides outside the gene matches: 6. The CDR3 is 15 residues long. From germline, CDR1 is ENHRY and CDR2 SYGVKD. The CDR3 is CAISGGLAGGGEQYV. The CDR3 nucleotides are TGTGCCATCAGTGGAGGACTAGCGGGGGGAGGTGAGCAGTACGTC.

This clone was counted between two and nine times. This same CDR3 is encoded by further DNA sequences in the sample. The chain carries TRBV2 and TRBJ2-7, with TRBD1 as a possible D gene (6 bases). Germline V CDR1 and CDR2: SNHLY, FYNNEI. The CDR3 spans 16 residues. The CDR3 nucleotides read TGTGACAGCAGTGAAGCGGAAGGGACACAACGCTACGAGCAGTACGTC. Amino acids: CDSSEAEGTQRYEQYV.

V is TRBV6-5 and J is TRBJ2-2; perhaps TRBD2 as D (5 bases). The V gene lost 6 bases and the J gene lost 3 bases, with 11 bases spanning the gap. CDR1 is MNHEY and CDR2 is SVGAGI in the germline V gene. The CDR3 is 14 amino acids. The CDR3 loop is CASRASGDTGELFF. The DNA for the CDR3 is TGTGCCAGCAGAGCGTCCGGGGACACCGGGGAGCTGTTTTTT.

This chain joins TRBV15 and TRBJ1-5, with 8 bases that match TRBD1. CDR1 and CDR2 from the germline V gene are LNHNV and YYDKDF (reference sequence). Trimming at V came to 1 base and at J to 4 bases, leaving 3 bases not matched to a gene. The CDR3 totals 15 residues. CDR3 nucleotide sequence: TGTGCCACCAGCAGAGGACAGGGGCAGAATCAGCCCCAGCATTTT. Encoded protein: CATSRGQGQNQPQHF.

This clone appeared a single time. The V and J genes are TRBV7-9 and TRBJ2-2, with TRBD2 matching 9 bases. The germline V gene has CDR1 SEHNR and CDR2 FQNEAQ (reference sequence). With V trimmed by 2 bases and J by 3 bases, 13 bases remained unmatched. This CDR3 contains 19 residues. In DNA, the CDR3 is TGTGCCAGCAGCTTACGCGTCGGGGTAGCGGGGGCTCACACCGGGGAGCTGTTTTTT. Its translation is CASSLRVGVAGAHTGELFF.

This clone appeared a few times. The rearrangement links TRBV7-2 to TRBJ2-1; perhaps TRBD2 as D (5 bases). Looked up from germline, CDR1 is SGHTA and CDR2 is FQGNSA. CDR3 length equals 15 residues. V gave up 5 bases and J gave up 7 bases, with 18 bases separating them. CDR3 residues: CASSPDGVPGNEQFF. In DNA, the CDR3 is TGTGCCAGCAGCCCAGACGGGGTTCCGGGTAATGAGCAGTTCTTC.

V usage is TRBV9 and J usage is TRBJ1-2; 9 nucleotides align to TRBD1. The germline V gene encodes CDR1 SGDLS and CDR2 YYNGEE. CDR3 length: 16 residues. Trimming took 4 bases from V and 2 from J; bases not matched to a gene: 9. CDR3 in amino acids: CASSSRTGGGNYGYTF. CDR3 coding DNA: TGTGCCAGCAGCTCCCGAACAGGGGGCGGAAACTATGGCTACACCTTC.

J is TRBJ2-3 and V is TRBV7-3; 8 bases are shared with TRBD1. The junction had 10 bases not matched to a gene; V was cut back by 5 bases and J by 3 bases. Germline V gene lookup returns CDR1 SGHTA and CDR2 FQGTGA. The CDR3 covers 16 residues. This CDR3 reads CASSLNPGGRTDTQYF. The DNA of the CDR3 is TGTGCCAGCAGCCTAAACCCAGGGGGCAGGACAGATACGCAGTATTTT.